This TCR beta chain was captured in a study of blood T cell repertoires in COVID-19 (dated by TCRdb to the early 2020s). The study in broad terms: Samples covering the acute and convalescent phases of COVID-19 were provided by collaborators in the United States, Italy and Spain. The prospective study material was composed of cDNA or gDNA derived from T cells, B-cell-depleted T cells, or PBMCs. The dataset comprised deeply sampled blood TCRbeta repertoires from subjects exposed to, actively infected with, or recovered from COVID-19. A freely available public database, intended as a resource for researchers studying the immune response to SARS-CoV-2, is where the repertoires were released. The samples were drawn from two sources: the first 160 participants of the ongoing ImmuneRACE study, and 950 to 1,500 subjects contributed by 6 global collaborators. Sample metadata almost always included a de-identified subject ID, COVID-19 status, age in years and sex. Where available, HLA class I and class II types were obtained from metadata supplied by the sample provider rather than from assay-based typing. What the work shows at the level of the full study, not this receptor alone: The quantity of clinical and demographic metadata differed by source and by participant and was supplied without curation.

With regard to this clone: Its recognized antigen is unknown. No base quality values were provided; no much bigger clone lies one nucleotide off.

The CDR3 spans 14 residues, from the cysteine through the phenylalanine. Only the CDR3 DNA stays, 42 bases, in frame from base 1. Looking up the germline V gene yields CDR1 SGDLS and CDR2 YYNGEE. V loses 4 bases at its end and J loses 7 bases; junction bases beyond the gene matches: 7. Each collaborating institution followed its own protocols to collect whole blood in K2EDTA tubes. For TCRbeta analysis, collaborators shipped samples in one of three forms: frozen whole blood, isolated PBMCs, or DNA extracted from either of those sample types. TCRbeta CDR3 regions were amplified from genomic DNA by means of the immunoSEQ Assay, a bias-controlled multiplex PCR. The authors' analysis ran thus. The number of nucleated cells in each sample was estimated by amplification of reference gene primers within the assay. To quantify the absolute abundance of each unique TCRbeta CDR3 rearrangement, sequence reads were collapsed and filtered. Productive Simpson clonality was computed per sample as the square root of Simpson's diversity index over productive rearrangements. What TCRdb holds here is the immuneACCESS table cut down to in-frame rearrangements. Part of the clones is not present; checked against another copy, under half of the missing clones reflect an unresolved V gene, and the others are unexplained. V and J calls and clone size are as listed in that table; D and trimming were resolved from the DNA. The sample data list about 330,000 clones, and more than 70% of these were observed just once. The ten largest clones add up to around 1.7% of the sample.

Rearrangement joined TRBV9 to TRBJ2-1; 8 central nucleotides agree with TRBD2. The sequenced sample consisted of peripheral blood. The TCR comes from a woman aged 45 to 65 with acute or convalescent COVID-19. The CDR3 protein sequence reads: CASSLGLVGNEQFF. The DNA is TGTGCCAGCAGCTTGGGACTAGTTGGAAATGAGCAGTTCTTC.